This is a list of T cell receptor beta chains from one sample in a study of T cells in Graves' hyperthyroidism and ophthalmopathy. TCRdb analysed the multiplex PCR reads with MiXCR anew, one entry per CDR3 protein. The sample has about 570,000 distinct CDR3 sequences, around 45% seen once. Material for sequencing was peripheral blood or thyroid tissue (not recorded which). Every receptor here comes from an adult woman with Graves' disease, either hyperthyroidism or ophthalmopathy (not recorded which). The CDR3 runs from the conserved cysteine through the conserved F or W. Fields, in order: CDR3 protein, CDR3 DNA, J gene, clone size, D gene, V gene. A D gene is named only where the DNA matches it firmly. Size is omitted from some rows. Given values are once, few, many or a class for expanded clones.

CDR3 protein: CASGLSGETQYF; CDR3 DNA: TGTGCTAGTGGTTTAAGTGGAGAGACCCAGTACTTC; J gene: TRBJ2-5; clone size: many; D gene: NA; V gene: TRBV12-5
CDR3 protein: CASSPRDYHPLHF; CDR3 DNA: TGTGCCAGCAGTCCCCGGGACTATCACCCCCTCCACTTT; J gene: TRBJ1-6; clone size: many; D gene: NA; V gene: TRBV6-5
CDR3 protein: CSARTSGGRSYEQYF; CDR3 DNA: TGCAGTGCTAGAACCTCCGGCGGGAGATCCTACGAGCAGTACTTC; J gene: TRBJ2-7; clone size: NA; D gene: TRBD2; V gene: TRBV20-1
CDR3 protein: CATSKDSLLGGYTF; CDR3 DNA: TGTGCCACCAGCAAGGACAGCCTCCTTGGTGGCTACACCTTC; J gene: TRBJ1-2; clone size: few; D gene: NA; V gene: TRBV15
CDR3 protein: CASTLGQGSQPQHF; CDR3 DNA: TGTGCCAGCACCCTTGGACAGGGGAGTCAGCCCCAACATTTT; J gene: TRBJ1-5; clone size: many; D gene: TRBD1; V gene: TRBV2
CDR3 protein: CASSALRGETQYF; CDR3 DNA: TGTGCCAGTAGTGCTCTTAGGGGCGAGACCCAGTACTTC; J gene: TRBJ2-5; clone size: NA; D gene: NA; V gene: TRBV19
CDR3 protein: CASSLYGKVGNTIYF; CDR3 DNA: TGTGCCAGCAGCTTATATGGTAAAGTGGGAAACACCATATATTTT; J gene: TRBJ1-3; clone size: NA; D gene: NA; V gene: TRBV7-6
CDR3 protein: CSGTLEETQHF; CDR3 DNA: TGCAGTGGCACACTAGAGGAGACCCAGCATTTT; J gene: TRBJ1-5; clone size: once; D gene: NA; V gene: TRBV20-1
CDR3 protein: CASSGVSSGYTF; CDR3 DNA: TGTGCCAGCAGCGGGGTTTCTAGTGGCTACACCTTC; J gene: TRBJ1-2; clone size: NA; D gene: NA; V gene: TRBV7-9
CDR3 protein: CASNPRVQSGEQYF; CDR3 DNA: TGTGCCAGCAATCCGCGGGTCCAAAGTGGGGAGCAGTACTTC; J gene: TRBJ2-7; clone size: many; D gene: NA; V gene: TRBV2
CDR3 protein: CASSLEDPLHF; CDR3 DNA: TGCGCCAGCAGCTTGGAGGACCCCCTCCACTTT; J gene: TRBJ1-6; clone size: NA; D gene: NA; V gene: TRBV5-1
CDR3 protein: CSVGSNTEAFF; CDR3 DNA: TGCAGCGTGGGATCGAACACTGAAGCTTTCTTT; J gene: TRBJ1-1; clone size: few; D gene: NA; V gene: TRBV29-1
CDR3 protein: CSASGLAGDEQYF; CDR3 DNA: TGCAGTGCTAGTGGGCTAGCGGGGGACGAGCAGTACTTC; J gene: TRBJ2-7; clone size: NA; D gene: TRBD2; V gene: TRBV20-1
CDR3 protein: CATSDRAGDSMNTEAFF; CDR3 DNA: TGTGCCACCAGTGATAGGGCAGGAGACTCCATGAACACTGAAGCTTTCTTT; J gene: TRBJ1-1; clone size: NA; D gene: NA; V gene: TRBV24-1
CDR3 protein: CASSQERDQPYEQYF; CDR3 DNA: TGTGCCAGCAGCCAAGAAAGAGACCAACCCTACGAGCAGTACTTC; J gene: TRBJ2-7; clone size: many; D gene: NA; V gene: TRBV4-2
CDR3 protein: CASSQGVFSPLHF; CDR3 DNA: TGTGCCAGCAGCCAGGGGGTGTTTTCACCCCTCCACTTT; J gene: TRBJ1-6; clone size: NA; D gene: TRBD1; V gene: TRBV7-3
CDR3 protein: CAISDRTRGGTGELFF; CDR3 DNA: TGTGCCATCAGTGACAGGACCCGGGGGGGTACCGGGGAGCTGTTTTTT; J gene: TRBJ2-2; clone size: NA; D gene: TRBD2; V gene: TRBV10-3
CDR3 protein: CASSGDFRGEQPQHF; CDR3 DNA: TGTGCCAGCAGTGGGGACTTCCGGGGGGAGCAGCCCCAGCATTTT; J gene: TRBJ1-5; clone size: NA; D gene: NA; V gene: TRBV2
CDR3 protein: CASSLMVEGNRAF; CDR3 DNA: TGTGCCAGCAGCTTAATGGTCGAGGGAAATAGAGCCTTC; J gene: TRBJ1-2; clone size: NA; D gene: NA; V gene: TRBV7-2
CDR3 protein: CASSSGAPTYTF; CDR3 DNA: TGTGCCAGCAGCTCGGGGGCCCCCACTTACACCTTC; J gene: TRBJ1-2; clone size: NA; D gene: NA; V gene: TRBV9
CDR3 protein: CASSEVGILSYNEQFF; CDR3 DNA: TGTGCCAGCAGTGAGGTGGGCATCCTCTCCTACAATGAGCAGTTCTTC; J gene: TRBJ2-1; clone size: few; D gene: NA; V gene: TRBV2
CDR3 protein: CASSIVGVPNYGYTF; CDR3 DNA: TGTGCCAGTAGTATAGTTGGCGTACCCAACTATGGCTACACCTTC; J gene: TRBJ1-2; clone size: once; D gene: NA; V gene: TRBV19
CDR3 protein: CASSLLFGGTQYF; CDR3 DNA: TGTGCCAGCAGCTTACTTTTTGGGGGGACCCAGTACTTC; J gene: TRBJ2-5; clone size: NA; D gene: NA; V gene: TRBV7-2
CDR3 protein: CASSRQAGDFDEQYF; CDR3 DNA: TGTGCCAGCAGTCGGCAAGCGGGAGATTTCGACGAGCAGTACTTC; J gene: TRBJ2-7; clone size: NA; D gene: TRBD2; V gene: TRBV6-1
CDR3 protein: CASKDFSYEQYF; CDR3 DNA: TGTGCCTCCAAGGACTTTTCCTACGAGCAGTACTTC; J gene: TRBJ2-7; clone size: many; D gene: NA; V gene: TRBV10-3
CDR3 protein: CASSQVTAEDEQYF; CDR3 DNA: TGCGCCAGCAGCCAAGTCACGGCCGAGGACGAGCAGTACTTC; J gene: TRBJ2-7; clone size: NA; D gene: NA; V gene: TRBV4-1
CDR3 protein: CASSLGSSRANVLTF; CDR3 DNA: TGTGCCAGCAGCTTAGGGAGTTCTAGGGCCAACGTCCTGACTTTC; J gene: TRBJ2-6; clone size: NA; D gene: NA; V gene: TRBV11-2
CDR3 protein: CASRENQETQYF; CDR3 DNA: TGTGCCAGCAGGGAAAACCAAGAGACCCAGTACTTC; J gene: TRBJ2-5; clone size: many; D gene: NA; V gene: TRBV12-3/TRBV12-4
CDR3 protein: CSARTGWDTEKLFF; CDR3 DNA: TGCAGTGCTAGAACGGGATGGGACACTGAAAAACTGTTTTTT; J gene: TRBJ1-4; clone size: NA; D gene: NA; V gene: TRBV20-1
CDR3 protein: CATSRFQVLRSGANVLTF; CDR3 DNA: TGTGCCACCAGCAGGTTCCAGGTCCTAAGGTCTGGGGCCAACGTCCTGACTTTC; J gene: TRBJ2-6; clone size: NA; D gene: NA; V gene: TRBV15
CDR3 protein: CSASEGYEQYF; CDR3 DNA: TGCAGTGCTAGTGAGGGCTACGAGCAGTACTTC; J gene: TRBJ2-7; clone size: many; D gene: NA; V gene: TRBV20-1
CDR3 protein: CASTDGTDTEAFF; CDR3 DNA: TGTGCCAGTACGGACGGGACAGACACTGAAGCTTTCTTT; J gene: TRBJ1-1; clone size: many; D gene: TRBD1; V gene: TRBV19
CDR3 protein: CSAKIKRVSAETQYF; CDR3 DNA: TGCAGTGCCAAAATCAAACGGGTATCGGCAGAGACCCAGTACTTC; J gene: TRBJ2-5; clone size: many; D gene: NA; V gene: TRBV20-1
CDR3 protein: CASSTPGMTEAFF; CDR3 DNA: TGTGCCAGCAGTACCCCCGGCATGACTGAAGCTTTCTTT; J gene: TRBJ1-1; clone size: few; D gene: NA; V gene: TRBV25-1
CDR3 protein: CSASQGSF; CDR3 DNA: TGCAGTGCGAGTCAGGGGAGCTTT; J gene: TRBJ1-6; clone size: NA; D gene: NA; V gene: TRBV20-1
CDR3 protein: CASSESSDYGYTF; CDR3 DNA: TGCGCCAGCAGTGAGTCGTCGGACTATGGCTACACCTTC; J gene: TRBJ1-2; clone size: NA; D gene: NA; V gene: TRBV10-2
CDR3 protein: CASSNTAGELFF; CDR3 DNA: TGCGCCAGCAGCAACACTGCCGGGGAGCTGTTTTTT; J gene: TRBJ2-2; clone size: NA; D gene: NA; V gene: TRBV5-1
CDR3 protein: CASSQGTGDSYEQYF; CDR3 DNA: TGCGCCAGCAGCCAAGGGACAGGGGACTCCTACGAGCAGTACTTC; J gene: TRBJ2-7; clone size: NA; D gene: TRBD1; V gene: TRBV4-1
CDR3 protein: CSARPGVMDTEAFF; CDR3 DNA: TGCAGCGCCCGTCCGGGGGTAATGGACACTGAAGCTTTCTTT; J gene: TRBJ1-1; clone size: NA; D gene: NA; V gene: TRBV29-1
CDR3 protein: CASGWGRSSYEQYF; CDR3 DNA: TGTGCCAGCGGTTGGGGCAGGAGCTCCTACGAGCAGTACTTC; J gene: TRBJ2-7; clone size: NA; D gene: NA; V gene: TRBV28
CDR3 protein: CASSLRGQGQYF; CDR3 DNA: TGTGCCAGCAGTTTACGGGGGCAGGGGCAGTACTTC; J gene: TRBJ2-7; clone size: NA; D gene: NA; V gene: TRBV28
CDR3 protein: CSETSGTDTQYF; CDR3 DNA: TGCAGCGAAACTAGCGGCACAGATACGCAGTATTTT; J gene: TRBJ2-3; clone size: few; D gene: TRBD2; V gene: TRBV29-1
CDR3 protein: CASSIEIRNQPQHF; CDR3 DNA: TGTGCCAGTAGTATAGAGATTCGCAATCAGCCCCAGCATTTT; J gene: TRBJ1-5; clone size: NA; D gene: NA; V gene: TRBV19
CDR3 protein: CASSERPGRNPRTEAFF; CDR3 DNA: TGTGCCAGCAGCGAACGCCCGGGACGGAACCCCCGAACTGAAGCTTTCTTT; J gene: TRBJ1-1; clone size: many; D gene: NA; V gene: TRBV28
CDR3 protein: CSARWWVAGAGNSPLHF; CDR3 DNA: TGCAGTGCTAGATGGTGGGTGGCAGGGGCCGGTAATTCACCCCTCCACTTT; J gene: TRBJ1-6; clone size: many; D gene: NA; V gene: TRBV20-1
CDR3 protein: CASSSTGDSPLHF; CDR3 DNA: TGTGCCAGCAGCTCGACAGGGGATTCACCCCTCCACTTT; J gene: TRBJ1-6; clone size: many; D gene: TRBD1; V gene: TRBV7-9
CDR3 protein: CATRANPSGANVLTF; CDR3 DNA: TGTGCCACCAGAGCGAATCCCTCTGGGGCCAACGTCCTGACTTTC; J gene: TRBJ2-6; clone size: many; D gene: NA; V gene: TRBV15
CDR3 protein: CATSNRDTLRTEAFF; CDR3 DNA: TGTGCCACCAGCAACAGGGACACGTTGAGGACTGAAGCTTTCTTT; J gene: TRBJ1-1; clone size: once; D gene: NA; V gene: TRBV15
CDR3 protein: CSVGQSNEKLFF; CDR3 DNA: TGCAGCGTTGGACAGAGTAATGAAAAACTGTTTTTT; J gene: TRBJ1-4; clone size: NA; D gene: NA; V gene: TRBV29-1
CDR3 protein: CASSLRGPKLAEAFF; CDR3 DNA: TGTGCCAGCAGCCTTAGGGGGCCTAAGCTCGCTGAAGCTTTCTTT; J gene: TRBJ1-1; clone size: many; D gene: TRBD1; V gene: TRBV11-2